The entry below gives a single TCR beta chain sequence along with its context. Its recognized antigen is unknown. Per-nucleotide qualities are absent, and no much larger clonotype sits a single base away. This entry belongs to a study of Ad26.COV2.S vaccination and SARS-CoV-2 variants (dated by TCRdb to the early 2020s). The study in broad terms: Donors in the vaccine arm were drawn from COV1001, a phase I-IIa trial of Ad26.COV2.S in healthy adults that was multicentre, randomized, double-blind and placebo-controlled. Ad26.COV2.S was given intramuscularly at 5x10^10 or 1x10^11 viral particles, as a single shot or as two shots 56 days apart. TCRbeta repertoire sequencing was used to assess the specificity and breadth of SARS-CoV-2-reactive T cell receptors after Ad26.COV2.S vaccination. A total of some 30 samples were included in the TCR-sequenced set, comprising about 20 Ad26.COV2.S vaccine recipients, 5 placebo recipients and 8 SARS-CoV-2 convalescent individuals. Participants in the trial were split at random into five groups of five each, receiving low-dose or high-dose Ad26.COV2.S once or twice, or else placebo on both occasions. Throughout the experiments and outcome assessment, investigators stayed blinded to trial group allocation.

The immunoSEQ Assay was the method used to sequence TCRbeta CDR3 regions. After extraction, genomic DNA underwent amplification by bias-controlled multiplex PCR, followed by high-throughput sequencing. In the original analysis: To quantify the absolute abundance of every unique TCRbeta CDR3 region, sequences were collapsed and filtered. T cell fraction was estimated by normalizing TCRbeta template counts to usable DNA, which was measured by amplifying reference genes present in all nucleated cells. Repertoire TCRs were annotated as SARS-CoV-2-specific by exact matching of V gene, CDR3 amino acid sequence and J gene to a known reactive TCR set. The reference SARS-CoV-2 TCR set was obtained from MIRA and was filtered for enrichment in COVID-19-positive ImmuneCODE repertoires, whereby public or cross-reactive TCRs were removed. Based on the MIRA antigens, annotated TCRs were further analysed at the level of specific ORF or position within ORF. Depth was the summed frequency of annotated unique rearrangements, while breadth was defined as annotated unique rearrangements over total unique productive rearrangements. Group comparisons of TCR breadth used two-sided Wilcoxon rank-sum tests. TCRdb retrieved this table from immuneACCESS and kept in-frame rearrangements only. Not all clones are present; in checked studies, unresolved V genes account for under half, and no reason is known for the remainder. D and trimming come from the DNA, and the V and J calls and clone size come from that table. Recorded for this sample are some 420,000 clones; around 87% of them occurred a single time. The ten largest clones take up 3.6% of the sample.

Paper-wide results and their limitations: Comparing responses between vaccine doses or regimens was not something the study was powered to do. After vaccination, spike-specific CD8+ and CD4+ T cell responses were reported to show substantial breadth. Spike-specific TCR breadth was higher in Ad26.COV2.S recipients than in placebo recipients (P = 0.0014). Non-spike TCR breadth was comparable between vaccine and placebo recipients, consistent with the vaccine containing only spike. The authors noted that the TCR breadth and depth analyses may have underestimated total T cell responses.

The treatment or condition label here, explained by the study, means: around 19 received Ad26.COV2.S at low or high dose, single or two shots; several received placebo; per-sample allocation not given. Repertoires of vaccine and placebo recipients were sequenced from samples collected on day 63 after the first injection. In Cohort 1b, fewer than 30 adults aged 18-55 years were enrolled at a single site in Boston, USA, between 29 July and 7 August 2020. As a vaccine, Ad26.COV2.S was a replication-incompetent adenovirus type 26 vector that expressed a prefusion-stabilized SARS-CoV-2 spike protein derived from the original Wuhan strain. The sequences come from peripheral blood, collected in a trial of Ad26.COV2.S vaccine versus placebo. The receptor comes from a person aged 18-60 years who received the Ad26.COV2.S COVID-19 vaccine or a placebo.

The CDR3 protein sequence reads: CASSTSGQVRGEQYF. The nucleotide sequence is given as TGTGCCAGCAGCACTTCCGGACAGGTTCGGGGCGAGCAGTACTTC. Recombination joined TRBV21-1 with TRBJ2-7; TRBD1 is the table's D call, not checked against the DNA. TRBV21-1 corresponds to a pseudogene. Its CDR3 holds 15 amino acids, cysteine through phenylalanine. Kept here is only the CDR3 DNA, which spans 45 bases and is read in frame from base 1.